The entry below describes one TCR beta chain. Its antigen is not known. TCRdb called the reads again in MiXCR, with one record for every CDR3 protein. The sample yields about half a million distinct CDR3 sequences, approximately 42% seen once. The CDR3 consists of 18 residues. Germline CDR1 reads DFQATT; CDR2 reads SNEGSKA (reference sequence). With V trimmed by 0 bases and J by 7 bases, 12 bases remained unmatched. The data derive from a study of T cell repertoires in cytomegalovirus infection. As for the study in general: CMV epitopes, recently identified HLA-C-restricted and well-studied HLA-B-restricted, were used. TCR beta signatures that were public indicated CMV infection and matching HLA type. Regarding the study as a whole: Of the TCR beta families, the public ones yielded a cumulative frequency that identified carriers of CMV plus the relevant HLA.

The receptor comes from a human donor in good health (CMV status not recorded). Some clones in this sample may be carry-over from other donors' samples. The starting material was cultured PBMCs, obtained from culture after CMV antigen stimulation. The chain uses TRBV20-1 and TRBJ2-1, with 13 bases fitting TRBD2. The CDR3 loop reads CSARDMGGLAGLPNEQFF. DNA for the CDR3: TGCAGTGCTAGAGATATGGGGGGACTAGCGGGGCTTCCGAATGAGCAGTTCTTC.